This T cell receptor beta chain was observed in a study of blood T cell repertoires in COVID-19. Looking at the study overall: Whether acute or convalescent, the COVID-19 samples came from the United States, Italy and Spain.

In the study's own analysis: Reference gene primers were amplified, and this amplification served to estimate nucleated cell counts. The table came from immunoSEQ multiplex PCR; TCRdb's copy has only in-frame clones and leaves some out. V and J calls and clone size are given by that table; D and trimming were obtained from the DNA. This table has 190,000 or so clones, approximately 82% appearing once. This CDR3 contains 14 residues. The germline CDR1 and CDR2 sequences are MNHEY and SVGAGI. Trimming at V came to 6 bases and at J to 10 bases, leaving 9 bases not matched to a gene. The rearrangement joins TRBV6-5 to TRBJ1-4; 9 nucleotides match TRBD1. The receptor's source is a human donor with acute or convalescent COVID-19. The donor label of this sample is uncertain. Source material: peripheral blood. The CDR3 protein is CASSTDRGVGKLFF. The CDR3 bases are TGTGCCAGCAGCACCGACAGGGGGGTTGGAAAACTGTTTTTT.